This T cell receptor beta chain was recovered during a study of blood T cell repertoires in COVID-19 (dated by TCRdb to 2020 to 2022). With respect to the entire study: Collaborator samples came from the United States, Italy and Spain and covered acute and convalescent phases of COVID-19. The dataset comprised deeply sampled blood TCRbeta repertoires from subjects exposed to, actively infected with, or recovered from COVID-19. Where HLA class I and class II types were available, the types were taken from metadata supplied by the sample provider, not from assay-based typing. The repertoires were made available in a free public database intended to serve as a resource for research on the immune response to SARS-CoV-2. The material from the prospective study consisted of cDNA or gDNA derived from T cells, B-cell-depleted T cells, or PBMCs. The sample metadata nearly always contained a de-identified subject ID, COVID-19 status, age in years and sex. Samples came from the ongoing ImmuneRACE study (first 160 participants) plus 1,254 subjects from 6 global collaborators.

What the study reported, not specific to this receptor: The quantity of clinical and demographic metadata differed by source and by participant and was supplied without curation.

This clone occurred a few times. The clone's antigen remains unknown. Per-nucleotide qualities are absent, and no much larger clonotype sits a single base away. Measured from the cysteine to the phenylalanine, the CDR3 is 14 residues long. Only the CDR3 DNA is retained, 42 bases long and in frame from the first base. V was cut back by 6 bases and J by 2 bases, leaving a gap of 13 bases between them. The germline V gene provides CDR1 MNHEY and CDR2 SVGAGI. TCRbeta CDR3 regions were amplified from genomic DNA using the immunoSEQ Assay, a bias-controlled multiplex PCR. The authors' analysis ran thus. The number of nucleated cells in each sample was estimated by amplification of reference gene primers within the assay. To quantify the absolute abundance of each unique TCRbeta CDR3 rearrangement, sequence reads were collapsed and filtered. For each sample, productive Simpson clonality was calculated as the square root of Simpson's diversity index across productive rearrangements. The immuneACCESS repertoire file appears here via TCRdb, limited to in-frame rearrangements. These files lack a portion of the clones; in checked studies, under half of the deficit traces to unresolved V genes, and the cause of the others is not known. That table furnishes V, J and clone size, whereas the DNA furnished D and trimming. This sample has around 300,000 clones in its table, and approximately 92% of those were observed once. The top ten constitute under 3% of the sample.

Enrolling through a virtual design, the prospective study's participants ranged in age from roughly 18 to 100 years and lived across 24 United States geographic areas. In the prospective study, participants were assigned to cohorts based on the clinical history participants reported in a screening survey and a study questionnaire. For ImmuneRACE Cohort 3, a participant was defined as recovered based on two consecutive negative NP/OP PCR tests, clearance by a healthcare professional, or resolution of symptoms. In the prospective study, whole blood, serum and a nasopharyngeal or oropharyngeal swab were collected from each participant by mobile phlebotomists. Participants in the prospective study had the option to provide additional blood draws and questionnaires over an approximately 2-month period. Before DNA extraction, prospective study blood samples were shipped either frozen or at room temperature.

The source of this sequence is a young woman who had recovered from COVID-19. Sequenced material: PBMCs or T cells enriched from blood (not recorded which). Rearrangement joined TRBV6-5 to TRBJ1-1; tentative D gene TRBD1, with 5 bases matching. The encoded CDR3 is CASRVGPFNTEAFF. The DNA sequence is TGTGCCAGCAGAGTGGGGCCTTTCAACACTGAAGCTTTCTTT.